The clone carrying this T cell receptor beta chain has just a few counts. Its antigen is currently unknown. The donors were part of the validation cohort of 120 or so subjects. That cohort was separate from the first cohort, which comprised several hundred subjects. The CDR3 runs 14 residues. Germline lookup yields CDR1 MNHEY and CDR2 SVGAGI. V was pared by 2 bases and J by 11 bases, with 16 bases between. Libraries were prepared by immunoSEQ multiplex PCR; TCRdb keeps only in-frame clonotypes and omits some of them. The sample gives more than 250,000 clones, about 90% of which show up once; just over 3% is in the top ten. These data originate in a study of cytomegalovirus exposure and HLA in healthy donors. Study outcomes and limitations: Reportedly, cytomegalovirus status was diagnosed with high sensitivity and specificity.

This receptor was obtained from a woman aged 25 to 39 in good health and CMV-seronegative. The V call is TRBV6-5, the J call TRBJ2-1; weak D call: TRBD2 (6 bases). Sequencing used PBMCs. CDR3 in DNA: TGTGCCAGCAGTTACGGGACTTCAACGGATCAGCAGTTCTTC. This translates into CASSYGTSTDQQFF.